This T cell receptor beta chain was sequenced in a study of CD8+ T cells in alopecia areata. Regarding treatment: oral pan-JAK inhibitor, 5-10 mg twice daily. Lesional scalp punch biopsies and peripheral blood came from alopecia areata patients. This CDR3 comprises 11 residues. The V gene's germline CDR1 is SEHNR and CDR2 FQNEAQ (reference sequence). Trimming took off 3 bases at V and 6 bases at J, with 6 bases between the two ends. Concerning this clone: The same CDR3 also results from other DNA sequences found in this sample.

Extracted from the samples, RNA was reverse transcribed into cDNA to serve as the sequencing template. Libraries were prepared by immunoSEQ multiplex PCR; TCRdb keeps only in-frame clonotypes and omits some of them. The repertoire holds 190,000 or so clones, about three fifths seen once, with roughly an eighth in the top ten. The sample here was CD8+ T cells sorted from blood, taken at week 24, from a patient treated with tofacitinib. This receptor was taken from a human donor with alopecia areata. V gene TRBV7-9 combines with J gene TRBJ2-7, with D perhaps TRBD1 (6 bases). CDR3 coding DNA: TGTGCCAGCAGCTTGGGGGCCGAGCAGTACTTC. Protein sequence: CASSLGAEQYF. The entire variable domain, with the rest obtained from reference TRBV7-9 and TRBJ2-7, is as follows: DTGVSQNPRHKITKRGQNVTFRCDPISEHNRLYWYRQTLGQGPEFLTYFQNEAQLEKSRLLSDRFSAERPKGSFSTLEIQRTEQGDSAMYLCASSLGAEQYFGPGTRLTVT.